These 25 T cell receptor beta chains originate from one sample sequenced in a study of Graves' ophthalmopathy and Graves' hyperthyroidism. RNA transcripts were the source from which TCR beta CDR3 regions were amplified. First-round RT-PCR used HTBI primers; second-round multiplex PCR followed. TCRdb reprocessed the multiplex PCR reads via MiXCR and lists one record per CDR3 protein. The sample consists of approximately 160,000 distinct CDR3 sequences, approximately 40% of them appearing once. Sequencing was performed on peripheral blood. These receptors were collected from a man aged 25-45 years with Graves' ophthalmopathy.

This clonotype was detected many times. The rearrangement links TRBV7-2 to TRBJ1-2, with 7 bases lining up with TRBD1. Trimming at V came to 1 base and at J to 6 bases, leaving 8 bases not matched to a gene. Germline V gene data show CDR1 as SGHTA and CDR2 as FQGNSA. The CDR3 length is 15 residues. CDR3 DNA: TGTGCCAGCAGCTTAGGGGGGCAGGGGGTCGATGGCTACACCTTC. Its translation is CASSLGGQGVDGYTF.

The CDR3 sequence: CASSWGRESYEQYF. Here the CDR3 DNA reads TGTGCCAGCAGTTGGGGGAGGGAGTCCTACGAGCAGTACTTC. The chain combines TRBV28 with TRBJ2-7; 7 nucleotides match TRBD2. The CDR3 length is 14 residues. Per germline, CDR1 MDHEN and CDR2 SYDVKM. Germline trimming cut 4 bases from V and 1 base from J; bases unmatched to any gene: 4.

V usage is TRBV20-1 and J usage is TRBJ2-5; D is unclear. The CDR3 totals 13 residues. CDR1 and CDR2 from the germline V gene are DFQATT and SNEGSKA (reference sequence). V was shortened by 0 bases and J by 1 base, with 6 bases between the two germline ends. The CDR3 loop reads CSAREVLQETQYF. The CDR3 DNA reads as TGCAGTGCTAGAGAGGTTCTCCAAGAGACCCAGTACTTC.

This clonotype was found many times. V and J are TRBV12-3 or TRBV12-4 and TRBJ1-2, with a possible D match to TRBD1 (6 bases). The CDR3 runs 15 residues. V was trimmed by 0 bases and J by 4 bases, leaving 12 bases between them. The DNA for the CDR3 is TGTGCCAGCAGTTTAGCGGGGGGCTGGAGCTATGGCTACACCTTC. Translation gives CASSLAGGWSYGYTF.

This clonotype showed up many times. The rearrangement joins TRBV19 to TRBJ1-1, with D possibly being TRBD1 (6 bases). The CDR3 extends over 13 amino acids. Germline-derived CDR1 and CDR2 are LNHDA and SQIVND (reference sequence). Trimming removed 6 bases from V and 1 base from J, with 9 bases in between. CDR3 coding DNA: TGTGCCAGTAGCGTGACAGGGAACACTGAAGCTTTCTTT. Translation gives CASSVTGNTEAFF.

This clonotype was counted ten times or more. This chain connects TRBV6-2 or TRBV6-3 to TRBJ1-2, with D tentatively TRBD1 (6 bases). CDR3 size: 12 residues. V lost 5 bases and J lost 5, with 9 bases in between. The germline CDR1 and CDR2 sequences are MNHEY and SVGEGT. CDR3: CASSKGQYGYTF. The DNA for the CDR3 is TGTGCCAGCAGTAAGGGACAATATGGCTACACCTTC.

This clonotype was detected many times. CDR3 DNA sequence: TGTGCCAGCAGTTACTCGAGACTGAAACGTCCTGCGTCCAAAAACATTCAGTACTTC. As protein: CASSYSRLKRPASKNIQYF. The V gene is TRBV6-2 or TRBV6-3, the J gene TRBJ2-4; D uncertain. Germline values: CDR1 MNHEY, CDR2 SVGEGT. V was pared by 0 bases and J by 2 bases, with 20 bases between. This CDR3 has 19 amino acids.

This chain joins TRBV5-1 and TRBJ1-6; D not resolved. Trimming left V 1 base short and J 14 bases short, with 13 bases between. Germline V lookup: CDR1 SGHRS, CDR2 YFSETQ. The CDR3 is 13 amino acids. CDR3 region: CASSLTRPSTLHF. Here the CDR3 DNA reads TGCGCCAGCAGCTTGACACGACCGTCCACCCTCCACTTT.

This rearrangement joins TRBV7-2 to TRBJ2-7; D might be TRBD1 (6 bases). V gave up 3 bases and J gave up 2 bases, with 11 bases separating them. This CDR3 comprises 14 residues. The V gene's germline CDR1 is SGHTA and CDR2 FQGNSA. The CDR3: CASSLGTNTYEQYF. The CDR3 DNA reads TGTGCCAGCAGCTTGGGGACAAATACCTACGAGCAGTACTTC.

This sequence joins TRBV7-2 and TRBJ2-7; TRBD1 aligns across 10 bases. CDR1 and CDR2 from the germline V gene are SGHTA and FQGNSA. The CDR3 consists of 15 residues. V was clipped by 5 bases and J by 4 bases; unmatched bases: 8. Here the CDR3 DNA reads TGTGCCAGCAGCGAAGCCGGGACAGGGGATTACGAGCAGTACTTC. Amino acids: CASSEAGTGDYEQYF.

This clonotype was counted at least ten times. The rearrangement joins TRBV12-3 or TRBV12-4 to TRBJ1-6, with D tentatively TRBD1 (5 bases). The V gene lost 4 bases and the J gene lost 9 bases, with 13 bases spanning the gap. CDR3 length: 14 amino acids. The CDR3 DNA reads TGTGCCAGCAGTTCTGGGACGGTGGGTTCACCCCTCCACTTT. This codes for CASSSGTVGSPLHF.

This clonotype was recorded at least ten times. The chain joins TRBV6-2 or TRBV6-3 to TRBJ1-1; D is unresolved. V lost 5 bases to trimming and J lost 5 bases, with 18 bases between them. The CDR3 sequence is 15 residues long. Germline assignment: CDR1 MNHEY and CDR2 SVGEGT. In DNA, the CDR3 is TGTGCCAGCAGTGCCCCCTCGGGTTTTAAAACTGAAGCTTTCTTT. Translation: CASSAPSGFKTEAFF.

In this sample, this clonotype turned up many times. This sequence joins TRBV12-3 or TRBV12-4 and TRBJ2-5; TRBD2 agrees at 8 bases. V dropped 6 bases and J dropped 0; count of bases not matched to a gene: 3. This CDR3 contains 14 residues. The CDR3 loop reads CASSGGGYQETQYF. For the CDR3, the DNA is TGTGCCAGCAGCGGGGGGGGGTACCAAGAGACCCAGTACTTC.

The chain links TRBV6-1 to TRBJ2-5; a weak D match, TRBD1 (5 bases). CDR1 MNHNS and CDR2 SASEGT come from the germline V gene. The CDR3 spans 14 residues. The V and J ends lost 4 bases and 7 bases respectively, with 16 bases between them. CDR3 DNA sequence: TGTGCCAGCAGTGTGACAGTGACCAAAGGGACCCAGTACTTC. Translation gives CASSVTVTKGTQYF.

Many counts were recorded for this clonotype. The CDR3 sequence is CASSPQGFSGNTIYF. Written as DNA, the CDR3 is TGTGCCAGCAGTCCCCAGGGATTCTCTGGAAACACCATATATTTT. The chain has TRBV28 and TRBJ1-3; maybe TRBD1 (5 bases). Germline CDR1 and CDR2: MDHEN and SYDVKM. The CDR3 length is 15 residues. With 5 bases removed from V and 0 bases from J, the gap between germline ends came to 11 bases.

This clonotype was found many times. The rearrangement joins TRBV6-1 to TRBJ1-6, with TRBD1 matching 9 bases. The CDR3 consists of 13 residues. From germline, CDR1 is MNHNS and CDR2 SASEGT. J was trimmed by 7 bases and V by 7 bases; bases with no gene match: 2. The CDR3 spells CASMGQGNSPLHF. CDR3 DNA sequence: TGTGCCAGCATGGGACAGGGAAATTCACCCCTCCACTTT.

This chain links TRBV7-2 with TRBJ2-7, with 10 nucleotides matching TRBD1. This CDR3 region has 15 residues. V lost 3 bases to trimming and J lost 2 bases; unmatched junction nucleotides: 4. The germline CDR1 and CDR2 sequences are SGHTA and FQGNSA. The CDR3 spells CASSLWGQGPYEQYF. The CDR3 DNA follows: TGTGCCAGCAGCTTGTGGGGACAGGGGCCCTACGAGCAGTACTTC.

The rearrangement uses TRBV6-5 and TRBJ2-1; 7 nucleotides align to TRBD1. The CDR3 runs to 12 residues. CDR1 and CDR2 from the germline V gene are MNHEY and SVGAGI. J gave up 10 bases and V 4 bases, and 4 bases lay outside the gene matches. For the CDR3, the DNA is TGTGCCAGCAGTTCCTTAGGGGGCGAGCAGTTCTTC. Translated, it gives CASSSLGGEQFF.

This clonotype occurred many times. The gene calls are TRBV7-3 and TRBJ1-1, with D uncertain. The CDR3 length is 13 residues. Germline V gene sequence: CDR1 SGHTA, CDR2 FQGTGA. V lost 0 bases, J lost 3 bases, and 5 bases lay in between. The CDR3 DNA sequence: TGTGCCAGCAGCTTAACGTCGGACACTGAAGCTTTCTTT. The encoded protein is CASSLTSDTEAFF. Together with reference TRBV7-3 and TRBJ1-1, the CDR3 gives the full variable domain: GAGVSQTPSNKVTEKGKYVELRCDPISGHTALYWYRQSLGQGPEFLIYFQGTGAADDSGLPNDRFFAVRPEGSVSTLKIQRTERGDSAVYLCASSLTSDTEAFFGQGTRLTVV.

This clonotype was detected ten times or more. The chain employs TRBV12-3 or TRBV12-4 and TRBJ1-6; 9 bases are shared with TRBD1. CDR3 size: 15 residues. J lost 7 bases, V lost 6 bases, and 7 bases had no gene match. CDR3 DNA: TGTGCCAGCAGCCGACTGACAGGGGGGAATTCACCCCTCCACTTT. Amino acids: CASSRLTGGNSPLHF.

This chain connects TRBV6-5 to TRBJ1-5, with D unclear. Trimming took off 2 bases at V and 9 bases at J, with 11 bases between the two ends. This CDR3 region has 13 residues. CDR1 and CDR2 from the germline V gene are MNHEY and SVGAGI. This chain's CDR3 is CASSYAQVLPQHF. The DNA of the CDR3 is TGTGCCAGCAGTTACGCGCAGGTGCTGCCCCAGCATTTT.

About this clonotype itself: Since no conserved phenylalanine or tryptophan closes the CDR3, a read error is the likely cause. The DNA is omitted, as the CDR3 cannot be located on it reliably, and the CDR3 follows TCRdb's listing. V is TRBV25-1 and J is TRBJ2-7; TRBD1 reflects the table's D call only, with no check against the DNA. Germline CDR1 and CDR2: MGHDK and SYGVNS. A total of 14 residues make up the CDR3, ends included. The CDR3 is CASSTTGGGLRAVL.

The chain has TRBV28 and TRBJ2-7; 10 nucleotides align to TRBD2. This CDR3 spans 13 amino acids. V shed 10 bases, J shed 5 bases, and the junction held 8 bases outside the gene matches. CDR1 and CDR2 from the germline V gene are MDHEN and SYDVKM. For the CDR3, the DNA is TGTGCCACCAGCGGGAGGGCCCTCCACGAGCAGTACTTC. Its protein is CATSGRALHEQYF. Supplemented by reference TRBV28 and TRBJ2-7, the full variable domain reads DVKVTQSSRYLVKRTGEKVFLECVQDMDHENMFWYRQDPGLGLRLIYFSYDVKMKEKGDIPEGYSVSREKKERFSLILESASTNQTSMYLCATSGRALHEQYFGPGTRLTVT.

This clonotype was counted at least ten times. V is TRBV19 and J is TRBJ2-5; maybe TRBD2 (6 bases). Germline V gene data show CDR1 as LNHDA and CDR2 as SQIVND (reference sequence). The CDR3 has 15 residues. V was clipped by 7 bases and J by 1 base, with 16 bases between them. CDR3 protein: CASKASGSFQETQYF. The DNA of the CDR3 is TGTGCCAGTAAGGCCAGCGGGTCTTTCCAAGAGACCCAGTACTTC. The variable domain in full, completed from reference TRBV19 and TRBJ2-5, reads DGGITQSPKYLFRKEGQNVTLSCEQNLNHDAMYWYRQDPGQGLRLIYYSQIVNDFQKGDIAEGYSVSREKKESFPLTVTSAQKNPTAFYLCASKASGSFQETQYFGPGTRLLVL.

This clonotype was recorded a few times. The chain is built from TRBV20-1 and TRBJ1-1, with D unclear. The CDR3 extends over 13 amino acids. Germline V gene lookup returns CDR1 DFQATT and CDR2 SNEGSKA (reference sequence). V lost 0 bases and J 5 bases, leaving 10 bases between the germline ends. Here the CDR3 reads CSARDFKGTEAFF. In DNA, the CDR3 is TGCAGTGCTAGAGATTTTAAGGGAACTGAAGCTTTCTTT.